This passage covers 21 T cell receptor beta chains from one sample sequenced in a study of technical replicates of blood from several donors. Profiled with immunoSEQ multiplex PCR; TCRdb holds only in-frame clones, not every one. Of roughly 80,000 clones in the sample, 94% are singletons; the top ten hold approximately 0.4%. The specimen sequenced was T cells isolated from PBMCs. The receptors originated from a human donor in good health.

The V gene is TRBV5-6, the J gene TRBJ2-7, with a tentative D call TRBD2 (5 bases). The V end was cut by 5 bases, the J end by 1 base, with 16 bases between. The length of the CDR3 is 15 residues. The germline V gene has CDR1 SGHDT and CDR2 YYEEEE. The CDR3 nucleotides are TGTGCCAGCAGTTCAGTGGGAGAGGGTTCCTACGAGCAGTACTTC. It translates to CASSSVGEGSYEQYF.

V and J are TRBV29-1 and TRBJ1-2; 8 positions agree with TRBD1. The V gene's germline CDR1 is SQVTM and CDR2 ANQGSEA. The CDR3 loop spans 12 amino acids. Trimming removed 4 bases from V and 6 bases from J; junction bases left unmatched: 4. The CDR3 DNA is TGCAGCGTTGCGGACAGGGCTGATGGCTACACCTTC. Amino acid sequence: CSVADRADGYTF. Full variable domain (outside the CDR3, taken from reference TRBV29-1 and TRBJ1-2): SAVISQKPSRDICQRGTSLTIQCQVDSQVTMMFWYRQQPGQSLTLIATANQGSEATYESGFVIDKFPISRPNLTFSTLTVSNMSPEDSSIYLCSVADRADGYTFGSGTRLTVV.

The rearrangement links TRBV2 to TRBJ2-7; possibly TRBD2 for D (5 bases). Trimming stripped 6 bases from V and 2 bases from J, with 11 bases between. This CDR3 region has 13 residues. The germline V gene encodes CDR1 SNHLY and CDR2 FYNNEI. The CDR3 coding sequence is TGTGCCAGCAGGGACTCTGGCCCCTACGAGCAGTACTTC. Its protein product is CASRDSGPYEQYF.

The rearrangement uses TRBV5-1 and TRBJ2-5; TRBD2 aligns across 8 bases. Trimming took 4 bases from V and 5 from J; bases not matched to a gene: 10. CDR3 length: 15 residues. Germline V CDR1 and CDR2: SGHRS, YFSETQ. CDR3 in amino acids: CASSDRAGVLETQYF. CDR3 bases: TGCGCCAGCAGCGATCGAGCGGGAGTATTGGAGACCCAGTACTTC. The complete variable domain, with remaining parts taken from reference TRBV5-1 and TRBJ2-5, reads KAGVTQTPRYLIKTRGQQVTLSCSPISGHRSVSWYQQTPGQGLQFLFEYFSETQRNKGNFPGRFSGRQFSNSRSEMNVSTLELGDSALYLCASSDRAGVLETQYFGPGTRLLVL.

The chain links TRBV9 to TRBJ2-1; 7 bases align to TRBD1. Germline lookup yields CDR1 SGDLS and CDR2 YYNGEE. V lost 0 bases to trimming and J lost 7 bases; unmatched junction nucleotides: 4. CDR3 length: 14 residues. The CDR3, as DNA: TGTGCCAGCAGCGTAGAGGGGGCAGTGAATGAGCAGTTCTTC. Amino acid sequence: CASSVEGAVNEQFF. Full variable domain (missing parts from reference TRBV9 and TRBJ2-1): DSGVTQTPKHLITATGQRVTLRCSPRSGDLSVYWYQQSLDQGLQFLIQYYNGEERAKGNILERFSAQQFPDLHSELNLSSLELGDSALYFCASSVEGAVNEQFFGPGTRLTVL.

A single count supports this clone. The gene calls are TRBV11-3 and TRBJ2-5; 14 bases are shared with TRBD2. Germline V gives CDR1 SGHNT, CDR2 YENEEA. This CDR3 has 15 residues. V lost 5 bases, J lost 4 bases, and 3 bases stayed unmatched. In DNA, the CDR3 is TGTGCCAGCAGCGAGGGACTAGCGGGAGTAGAGACCCAGTACTTC. Protein product: CASSEGLAGVETQYF.

The rearrangement uses TRBV29-1 and TRBJ1-1, with TRBD1 as a possible D gene (5 bases). The length of the CDR3 is 14 residues. The germline V gene encodes CDR1 SQVTM and CDR2 ANQGSEA. Trimming took 7 bases from V and 1 from J, leaving 16 bases between them. CDR3 in DNA: TGCAGCGCTCAAAAAGGGGTGGGGAACACTGAAGCTTTCTTT. As protein: CSAQKGVGNTEAFF.

The V call is TRBV7-9, the J call TRBJ2-5; 7 nucleotides match TRBD2. V shed 5 bases and J 3 bases; nucleotides not matched to a gene: 3. This CDR3 is 13 amino acids long. Looked up from germline, CDR1 is SEHNR and CDR2 is FQNEAQ (reference sequence). DNA for the CDR3: TGTGCCAGCAGCACCGGGGGGAAAGAGACCCAGTACTTC. It yields the protein CASSTGGKETQYF.

This clone was detected only once. The chain employs TRBV6-5 and TRBJ2-2, with 12 bases aligning to TRBD2. The CDR3 loop spans 16 amino acids. V gave up 3 bases and J gave up 4 bases; unmatched junction bases: 3. The germline V gene has CDR1 MNHEY and CDR2 SVGAGI. The CDR3 loop is CASSYSSGRATGELFF. As DNA, the CDR3 is TGTGCCAGCAGTTATTCTAGCGGGAGGGCCACCGGGGAGCTGTTTTTT.

The V call is TRBV12-5, the J call TRBJ2-3; 12 bases match TRBD2. CDR1 and CDR2 (germline): LGHNT, FRNRAP. After removal of 1 base from V and 4 bases from J, the junction contained 3 bases not matched to a gene. There are 16 residues in the CDR3. The CDR3, as DNA: TGTGCTAGTGGTTTGGGGGCTAGCGGGAGGGCAGATACGCAGTATTTT. Translated, it gives CASGLGASGRADTQYF.

The chain links TRBV27 to TRBJ2-7; the match to TRBD2 covers 8 bases. V lost 8 bases, J lost 5 bases, and 11 bases stayed unmatched. Germline V gives CDR1 MNHEY, CDR2 SMNVEV (reference sequence). The CDR3 consists of 14 residues. The DNA of the CDR3 is TGTGCCAGCGGGGGGAGCGGGAGTGTCCACGAGCAGTACTTC. As protein: CASGGSGSVHEQYF.

V gene TRBV4-3 combines with J gene TRBJ2-7; 8 bases fit TRBD2. This CDR3 contains 16 residues. V lost 0 bases, J lost 0 bases, and 4 bases stayed unmatched. Germline V gives CDR1 LGHNA, CDR2 YSLEER. As DNA, the CDR3 is TGCGCCAGCAGCCAAGATAATGCGGGAGGCTCCTACGAGCAGTACTTC. Amino acid sequence: CASSQDNAGGSYEQYF.

The CDR3 spells CASPSSKINYGYTF. As DNA, the CDR3 is TGTGCCAGCCCCAGTTCCAAGATTAACTATGGCTACACCTTC. The rearrangement joins TRBV2 to TRBJ1-2; D uncertain. The CDR3 spans 14 residues. From germline, CDR1 is SNHLY and CDR2 FYNNEI. Trimming pared 8 bases from V and 1 base from J, leaving 14 bases between.

The chain combines TRBV9 with TRBJ2-1, with no clear D. The CDR3 runs to 15 residues. V shed 0 bases and J shed 3 bases, with 10 bases lying between them. Germline V lookup: CDR1 SGDLS, CDR2 YYNGEE. The CDR3 reads CASSVEAGIYNEQFF. The CDR3 DNA is TGTGCCAGCAGCGTAGAAGCAGGAATCTACAATGAGCAGTTCTTC. The full variable domain, rest sourced from reference TRBV9 and TRBJ2-1, is DSGVTQTPKHLITATGQRVTLRCSPRSGDLSVYWYQQSLDQGLQFLIQYYNGEERAKGNILERFSAQQFPDLHSELNLSSLELGDSALYFCASSVEAGIYNEQFFGPGTRLTVL.

The chain has TRBV28 and TRBJ1-2, with D perhaps TRBD1 (6 bases). In germline, CDR1 is MDHEN, CDR2 SYDVKM. The CDR3 contains 15 residues. V was cut by 6 bases and J by 0 bases, with 14 bases left in between. CDR3 sequence (DNA): TGTGCCAGCAGGTACGAGGGGGTGGCTAACTATGGCTACACCTTC. As protein: CASRYEGVANYGYTF.

This clone has just one count. The rearrangement uses TRBV5-1 and TRBJ1-4; a weak D match, TRBD1 (5 bases). This CDR3 comprises 14 residues. In germline, CDR1 is SGHRS, CDR2 YFSETQ. V was trimmed by 0 bases and J by 8 bases, leaving 11 bases between them. The CDR3: CASSLVGVSEKLFF. The CDR3 bases are TGCGCCAGCAGCTTGGTAGGGGTTAGCGAAAAACTGTTTTTT. The whole variable domain, remainder taken from reference TRBV5-1 and TRBJ1-4, is KAGVTQTPRYLIKTRGQQVTLSCSPISGHRSVSWYQQTPGQGLQFLFEYFSETQRNKGNFPGRFSGRQFSNSRSEMNVSTLELGDSALYLCASSLVGVSEKLFFGSGTQLSVL.

V is TRBV5-4 and J is TRBJ2-3, with 8 bases lining up with TRBD2. This CDR3 region has 18 residues. V was pared by 3 bases and J by 2 bases, with 14 bases of the junction left unmatched. Germline loops: CDR1 SGHNT, CDR2 YYREEE (reference sequence). In nucleotides, the CDR3 is TGTGCCAGCAGCTGGCCACCCTCAGGACTAGCTTTCACAGATACGCAGTATTTT. It yields the protein CASSWPPSGLAFTDTQYF.

The chain combines TRBV7-2 with TRBJ2-7, with D uncertain. The germline gives CDR1 SGHTA, CDR2 FQGNSA. The CDR3 runs to 13 residues. Trimming shortened V by 0 bases and J by 3 bases, and 6 bases separated the two germline ends. CDR3 DNA sequence: TGTGCCAGCAGCTTAGCATACAGCTACGAGCAGTACTTC. Protein sequence: CASSLAYSYEQYF.

V and J are TRBV5-1 and TRBJ2-5; weak D call: TRBD2 (5 bases). With 6 bases removed from V and 4 bases from J, the gap between germline ends came to 22 bases. Germline CDR1 and CDR2: SGHRS and YFSETQ. This CDR3 has 16 amino acids. The CDR3 here is CASTLSGYGGGETQYF. The CDR3 coding sequence is TGCGCCAGCACCCTGTCTGGCTACGGAGGAGGAGAGACCCAGTACTTC.

This sequence joins TRBV9 and TRBJ1-1, with unresolved D. CDR1 and CDR2 (germline): SGDLS, YYNGEE. Trimming took 4 bases from V and 0 from J, leaving 10 bases between them. CDR3 length equals 14 residues. The CDR3 loop is CASSPQTVNTEAFF. As DNA, the CDR3 is TGTGCCAGCAGCCCCCAGACTGTGAACACTGAAGCTTTCTTT.

The V gene is TRBV7-2, the J gene TRBJ2-7, with D perhaps matching TRBD1 (5 bases). The V and J ends lost 6 bases and 2 bases respectively, with 14 bases between them. In germline, CDR1 is SGHTA, CDR2 FQGNSA. This CDR3 is 14 amino acids long. CDR3 residues: CASSHSGAAYEQYF. In DNA, the CDR3 is TGTGCCAGCAGTCATTCTGGGGCCGCCTACGAGCAGTACTTC.